One TCR beta chain is described in this entry. The antigen is unknown. This sample stems from a study of beta chain features in type 1 diabetes. Study-wide findings and caveats: Whether HLA type affects TCRB rearrangement stayed undetermined in the present work. Naive, central memory and regulatory TCRB repertoires appeared more similar among patients than healthy donors.

The length of the CDR3 is 12 residues. Germline V CDR1 and CDR2: SQVTM, ANQGSEA. V lost 7 bases and J lost 8; bases outside the gene matches: 7. All of the isolated RNA was reverse transcribed, so expressed TCRB transcripts were sequenced. Here immunoSEQ multiplex PCR was the method, and the copy in TCRdb shows in-frame clones only, minus some. The repertoire holds 850,000 to 900,000 clones, roughly a sixth seen once, with about 0.02% in the top ten. The specimen was naive CD4+ T cells from blood. This chain uses TRBV29-1 with TRBJ2-1; 8 bases agree with TRBD2. The clonotype comes from a woman under 30 in good health. Here the CDR3 reads CSDGTRGDEQFF. Here the CDR3 DNA reads TGCAGCGACGGGACTAGGGGCGATGAGCAGTTCTTC.